These 18 T cell receptor beta chains originate from one sample sequenced in a study of T cell repertoires in cytomegalovirus infection. Each CDR3 protein is one row after TCRdb ran MiXCR on the reads. Of 200,000 to 300,000 distinct CDR3 sequences listed, 9% to 15% were seen once; the top ten hold 1.5% to 2%. Material for sequencing was PBMCs. The receptors here all came from a human donor in good health (CMV status not recorded). Some clones in this sample may be carry-over from other donors' samples.

This clonotype was seen only a few times. V usage is TRBV28 and J usage is TRBJ1-4, with D tentatively TRBD1 (6 bases). The V and J ends lost 7 bases and 5 bases respectively, with 14 bases between them. Per the germline V gene, CDR1 is MDHEN and CDR2 is SYDVKM. The CDR3 loop spans 14 amino acids. In DNA form, the CDR3 reads TGTGCCAGCACCGTCCTAGGGGGGAATGAAAAACTGTTTTTT. Encoded protein: CASTVLGGNEKLFF.

This clonotype turned up a few times. The chain carries TRBV29-1 and TRBJ2-1, with 12 bases matching TRBD1. This CDR3 contains 15 residues. Per germline, CDR1 SQVTM and CDR2 ANQGSEA. V shed 7 bases, J shed 8 bases, and the junction held 12 bases outside the gene matches. The CDR3 DNA is TGCAGCGCCAAAAAATCCGGGACAGGGGGCTATGAGCAGTTCTTC. Protein sequence: CSAKKSGTGGYEQFF.

At least ten counts were recorded for this clonotype. The CDR3 nucleotides are TGTGCCAGTAGTACCTCCGACAGGGGGACGTGGATCGCTAATGAAAAACTGTTTTTT. It translates to CASSTSDRGTWIANEKLFF. This chain uses TRBV19 with TRBJ1-4, with TRBD1 matching over 9 bases. The V gene's germline CDR1 is LNHDA and CDR2 SQIVND (reference sequence). J lost 3 bases, V lost 4 bases, and 15 bases had no gene match. This CDR3 contains 19 residues. Full variable domain (remainder filled in from reference TRBV19 and TRBJ1-4): DGGITQSPKYLFRKEGQNVTLSCEQNLNHDAMYWYRQDPGQGLRLIYYSQIVNDFQKGDIAEGYSVSREKKESFPLTVTSAQKNPTAFYLCASSTSDRGTWIANEKLFFGSGTQLSVL.

This clonotype showed up just a few times. V is TRBV28 and J is TRBJ2-5, with 8 nucleotides matching TRBD1. This CDR3 is built from 16 residues. Looked up from germline, CDR1 is MDHEN and CDR2 is SYDVKM. V lost 3 bases and J lost 3; bases outside the gene matches: 9. The CDR3 loop is CASSFPDRGLEETQYF. CDR3 in DNA: TGTGCCAGCAGTTTCCCTGACAGGGGATTGGAAGAGACCCAGTACTTC. The full variable domain, with the rest looked up from reference TRBV28 and TRBJ2-5, is DVKVTQSSRYLVKRTGEKVFLECVQDMDHENMFWYRQDPGLGLRLIYFSYDVKMKEKGDIPEGYSVSREKKERFSLILESASTNQTSMYLCASSFPDRGLEETQYFGPGTRLLVL.

This clonotype was counted only a few times. The genes are TRBV20-1 and TRBJ2-3; maybe TRBD2 (6 bases). Trimming left V 0 bases short and J 5 bases short, with 15 bases between. This CDR3 is 15 amino acids long. Germline V gene data show CDR1 as DFQATT and CDR2 as SNEGSKA (reference sequence). The CDR3 DNA sequence: TGCAGTGCTAGAGAAAACCGGGACTTCGGAGATACGCAGTATTTT. As protein: CSARENRDFGDTQYF.

This chain uses TRBV19 with TRBJ2-5, with 10 bases lining up with TRBD2. CDR3 length: 14 amino acids. Germline V gene data show CDR1 as LNHDA and CDR2 as SQIVND (reference sequence). The junction had 3 bases not matched to a gene; V was cut back by 3 bases and J by 5 bases. CDR3 residues: CASSMSSGGETQYF. The CDR3 region has the DNA TGTGCCAGTAGTATGAGTAGCGGGGGGGAGACCCAGTACTTC.

In the case of this clonotype: One base away lies a much larger clone, so this may be a sequencing read error. The rearrangement links TRBV28 to TRBJ1-5; D uncertain. CDR1 is MDHEN and CDR2 is SYDVKM in the germline V gene. CDR3 length equals 12 residues. The CDR3, as DNA: TGTGTCAGCAGCCGGGGAGAACAGCCCCAGCATTTT. Protein sequence: CVSSRGEQPQHF. The complete variable domain, with remaining parts taken from reference TRBV28 and TRBJ1-5, reads DVKVTQSSRYLVKRTGEKVFLECVQDMDHENMFWYRQDPGLGLRLIYFSYDVKMKEKGDIPEGYSVSREKKERFSLILESASTNQTSMYLCVSSRGEQPQHFGDGTRLSIL.

V is TRBV6-5 and J is TRBJ1-4, with 9 bases aligning to TRBD1. CDR3 length: 15 residues. Trimming cost V 5 bases and J 8 bases; bases outside gene matches: 9. CDR1 and CDR2 (germline): MNHEY, SVGAGI. The CDR3 nucleotides read TGTGCCAGCAGTACAGGGGGCGCGGAAATAGAAAAACTGTTTTTT. This sequence encodes CASSTGGAEIEKLFF.

This clonotype was seen ten or more times. The chain links TRBV11-3 to TRBJ2-5, with 11 bases matching TRBD1. This CDR3 spans 16 amino acids. CDR1 and CDR2 from the germline V gene are SGHNT and YENEEA. The junction had 4 bases not matched to a gene; V was cut back by 4 bases and J by 0 bases. The CDR3 loop is CASSSWGQGDQETQYF. The CDR3 DNA reads as TGTGCCAGCAGCTCGTGGGGACAGGGGGACCAAGAGACCCAGTACTTC.

This clonotype was recorded at least ten times. V usage is TRBV7-2 and J usage is TRBJ1-1; a possible D gene is TRBD1 (5 bases). Trimming took 5 bases from V and 1 from J, leaving 17 bases between them. The CDR3 is 16 residues long. Per germline, CDR1 SGHTA and CDR2 FQGNSA. The CDR3 DNA is TGTGCCAGCAGCCCCAGCGGGGGTCGGCCGAACACTGAAGCTTTCTTT. Translated: CASSPSGGRPNTEAFF.

The CDR3 loop is CASTRGSSGYGYTF. Written as DNA, the CDR3 is TGTGCCAGTACCCGAGGATCCTCGGGGTATGGCTACACCTTC. J is TRBJ1-2 and V is TRBV19; no clear D. Germline assignment: CDR1 LNHDA and CDR2 SQIVND (reference sequence). This CDR3 is 14 amino acids long. With 7 bases removed from V and 5 bases from J, the gap between germline ends came to 17 bases.

CDR3 loop: CASRDPWGPETQYF. The CDR3 bases are TGTGCCAGCAGGGATCCGTGGGGTCCAGAGACCCAGTACTTC. This chain links TRBV6-2 or TRBV6-3 with TRBJ2-5; D not resolved. With 6 bases removed from V and 4 bases from J, the gap between germline ends came to 15 bases. Germline CDR1 and CDR2: MNHEY and SVGEGT. The CDR3 has 14 amino acids.

The rearrangement uses TRBV5-1 and TRBJ1-1, with 9 bases lining up with TRBD1. The trim removed 1 base at V and 1 base at J, leaving 5 bases unmatched. Germline assignment: CDR1 SGHRS and CDR2 YFSETQ. CDR3 length: 16 residues. The CDR3 nucleotides are TGCGCCAGCAGCTTGATGACAGGGGGACGGAACACTGAAGCTTTCTTT. As protein: CASSLMTGGRNTEAFF.

The chain combines TRBV29-1 with TRBJ1-2; TRBD1 matches at 8 bases. Germline CDR1 is SQVTM and CDR2 is ANQGSEA. The CDR3 length is 13 residues. V was pared by 6 bases and J by 7 bases, with 10 bases of the junction left unmatched. In nucleotides, the CDR3 is TGCAGCGTCGCCGGGACAGGTGGCTCTGGCTACACCTTC. This gives the protein CSVAGTGGSGYTF.

This clonotype was picked up many times. The chain links TRBV28 to TRBJ2-4, with TRBD2 as a possible D gene (6 bases). CDR1 and CDR2 from the germline V gene are MDHEN and SYDVKM. CDR3 size: 15 residues. V dropped 5 bases and J dropped 7 bases, with 18 bases sitting between them. The CDR3 sequence is CASSPIGERANIQYF. The CDR3, as DNA: TGTGCCAGCAGTCCCATCGGGGAGCGGGCGAACATTCAGTACTTC.

This clonotype was observed many times. The chain joins TRBV7-2 to TRBJ2-5; D call uncertain. V gave up 1 base and J gave up 2 bases, with 8 bases separating them. The germline CDR1 and CDR2 sequences are SGHTA and FQGNSA. This CDR3 comprises 14 residues. For the CDR3, the DNA is TGTGCCAGCAGCTTAGGCGGTCGTCAAGAGACCCAGTACTTC. Residues: CASSLGGRQETQYF.

This clonotype has at least ten counts. The chain joins TRBV7-2 to TRBJ2-7; tentative D call: TRBD2 (6 bases). The CDR3 spans 15 residues. Germline loops: CDR1 SGHTA, CDR2 FQGNSA. The ends were cut back, 1 base at V and 7 bases at J, with 17 bases in the middle. The CDR3: CASSLGDSMLREQYF. CDR3 in DNA: TGTGCCAGCAGCTTAGGGGACTCTATGTTACGGGAGCAGTACTTC.

This clonotype was picked up many times. V gene TRBV7-2 combines with J gene TRBJ1-4; D remains ambiguous. Trimming pared 1 base from V and 3 bases from J, leaving 9 bases between. Germline V gene sequence: CDR1 SGHTA, CDR2 FQGNSA. The CDR3 runs to 15 residues. The CDR3 loop reads CASSLGPGANEKLFF. CDR3 in DNA: TGTGCCAGCAGCTTAGGTCCGGGTGCTAATGAAAAACTGTTTTTT.